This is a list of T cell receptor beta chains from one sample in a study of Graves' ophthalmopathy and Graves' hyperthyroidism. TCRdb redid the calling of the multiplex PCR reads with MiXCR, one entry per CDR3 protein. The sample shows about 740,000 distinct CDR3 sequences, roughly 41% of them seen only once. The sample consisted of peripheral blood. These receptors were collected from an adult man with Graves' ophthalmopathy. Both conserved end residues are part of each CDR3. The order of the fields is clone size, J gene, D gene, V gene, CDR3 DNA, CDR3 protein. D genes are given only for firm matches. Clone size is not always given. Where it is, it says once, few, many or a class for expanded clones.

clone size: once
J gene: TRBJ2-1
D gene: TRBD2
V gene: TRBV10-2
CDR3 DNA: TGCGCCAGTTCCAGGGCGGAGCTAGCGGGAGATGATGAGCAGTTCTTC
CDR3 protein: CASSRAELAGDDEQFF

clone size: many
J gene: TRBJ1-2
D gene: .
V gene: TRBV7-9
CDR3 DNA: TGTGCCAGCAGCTTAGCCCCTCAAGGCTACACCTTC
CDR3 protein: CASSLAPQGYTF

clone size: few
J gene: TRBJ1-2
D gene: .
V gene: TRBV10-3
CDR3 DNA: TGTGCCATCAGTGAGTCCCTGGGGGCCTCTAACTATGGCTACACCTTC
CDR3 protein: CAISESLGASNYGYTF

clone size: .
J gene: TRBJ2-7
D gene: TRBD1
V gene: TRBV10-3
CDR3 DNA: TGTGCCATCAGAGGGACAGGGTATTTCTACGAGCAGTACTTC
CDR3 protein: CAIRGTGYFYEQYF

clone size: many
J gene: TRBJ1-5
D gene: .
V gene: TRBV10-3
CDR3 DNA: TGTGCCATCAGTGAGTCGAGGCAGGGCAATCAGCCCCAGCATTTT
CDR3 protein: CAISESRQGNQPQHF

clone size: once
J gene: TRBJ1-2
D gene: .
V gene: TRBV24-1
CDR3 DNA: TGTGCCACCAGTGAATCTAACCCCAGGGGAATCCATGGCTACACCTTC
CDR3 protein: CATSESNPRGIHGYTF

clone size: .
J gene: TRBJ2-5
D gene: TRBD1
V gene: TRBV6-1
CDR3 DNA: TGTGCCAGCAGTTACGGGGACAGGGTCGCGGAGACCCAGTACTTC
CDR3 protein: CASSYGDRVAETQYF

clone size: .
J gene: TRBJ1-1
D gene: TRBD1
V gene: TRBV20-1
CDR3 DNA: TGCAGTGCCGAATCAGGACAGGGGGCCGGGGCAATGAACACTGAAGCTTTCTTT
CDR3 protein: CSAESGQGAGAMNTEAFF

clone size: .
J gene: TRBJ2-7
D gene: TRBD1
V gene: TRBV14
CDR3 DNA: TGTGCCAGCAGCCAGGCGACAGGGGGCTACGAGCAGTACTTC
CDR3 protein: CASSQATGGYEQYF

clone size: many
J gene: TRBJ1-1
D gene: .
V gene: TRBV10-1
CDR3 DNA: TGCGCCAGCAGTGCAAGAATCCGGAGATCTGAAGCTTTCTTT
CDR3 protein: CASSARIRRSEAFF

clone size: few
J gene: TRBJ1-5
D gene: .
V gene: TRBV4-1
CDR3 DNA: TGCGCCAGCAGCCTCGAGACAGGCTCCCCGAGCCAGCATTTT
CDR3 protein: CASSLETGSPSQHF

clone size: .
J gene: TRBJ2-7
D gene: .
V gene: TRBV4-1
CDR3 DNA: TGCGCCAGCAGCCAAGGTTCGACCTACGAGCAGTACTTC
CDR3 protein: CASSQGSTYEQYF

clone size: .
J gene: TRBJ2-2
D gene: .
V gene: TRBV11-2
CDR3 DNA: TGTGCCAGCAGTACCGTTACCTGGAGCGCCGGGGAGCTGTTTTTT
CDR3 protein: CASSTVTWSAGELFF

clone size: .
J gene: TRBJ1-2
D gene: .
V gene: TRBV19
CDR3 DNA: TGTGCCAGTAGTACAGGGTCGAGCTATGGCTACACCTTC
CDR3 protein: CASSTGSSYGYTF

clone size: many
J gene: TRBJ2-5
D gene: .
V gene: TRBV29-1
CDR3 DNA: TGCAGCGTCGTAGGAGGTGGGCAGACCCAGTACTTC
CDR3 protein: CSVVGGGQTQYF

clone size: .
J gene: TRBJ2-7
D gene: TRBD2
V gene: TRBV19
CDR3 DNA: TGTGCCAGTAGTATCCTAGCGGGAGACCCCTCCTACGAGCAGTACTTC
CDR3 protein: CASSILAGDPSYEQYF

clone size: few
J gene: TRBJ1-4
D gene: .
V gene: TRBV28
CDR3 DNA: TGTGCCACCTACCATATTTCCGGGACGGTTTTT
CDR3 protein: CATYHISGTVF

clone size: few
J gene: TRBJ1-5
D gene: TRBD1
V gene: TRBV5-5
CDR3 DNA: TGTGCCAGCAGTCTGGGACAGGGGTGGGGTCAGCCCCAGCATTTT
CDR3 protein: CASSLGQGWGQPQHF